Here is one T cell receptor (beta chain) with its context. Other DNA sequences in the sample encode the same CDR3. This record belongs to a study of blood T cell repertoires in COVID-19. Across the whole study: Whether acute or convalescent, the COVID-19 samples came from the United States, Italy and Spain. T cells, B-cell-depleted T cells, or PBMCs supplied cDNA or gDNA.

Germline lookup yields CDR1 DFQATT and CDR2 SNEGSKA (reference sequence). The V gene lost 3 bases and the J gene lost 2 bases, with 15 bases spanning the gap. The CDR3 is 15 amino acids. Methods used by the authors: The assay estimated nucleated cells by amplifying reference gene primers. The protocol was immunoSEQ multiplex PCR, while the TCRdb copy is restricted to in-frame clones and leaves out a portion. V, J and clone size reflect that table, while D and trimming were determined from the DNA. The sample yields 20,000 to 30,000 clones, around 91% seen once. Input material: peripheral blood. This chain links TRBV20-1 with TRBJ2-3; D perhaps matches TRBD2 (5 bases). This TCR was sampled from a woman aged 60-70 years with active COVID-19. In DNA, the CDR3 is TGCAGTGCTAGTAGGACTCGAGGAGCCACAGATACGCAGTATTTT. Its translation is CSASRTRGATDTQYF.